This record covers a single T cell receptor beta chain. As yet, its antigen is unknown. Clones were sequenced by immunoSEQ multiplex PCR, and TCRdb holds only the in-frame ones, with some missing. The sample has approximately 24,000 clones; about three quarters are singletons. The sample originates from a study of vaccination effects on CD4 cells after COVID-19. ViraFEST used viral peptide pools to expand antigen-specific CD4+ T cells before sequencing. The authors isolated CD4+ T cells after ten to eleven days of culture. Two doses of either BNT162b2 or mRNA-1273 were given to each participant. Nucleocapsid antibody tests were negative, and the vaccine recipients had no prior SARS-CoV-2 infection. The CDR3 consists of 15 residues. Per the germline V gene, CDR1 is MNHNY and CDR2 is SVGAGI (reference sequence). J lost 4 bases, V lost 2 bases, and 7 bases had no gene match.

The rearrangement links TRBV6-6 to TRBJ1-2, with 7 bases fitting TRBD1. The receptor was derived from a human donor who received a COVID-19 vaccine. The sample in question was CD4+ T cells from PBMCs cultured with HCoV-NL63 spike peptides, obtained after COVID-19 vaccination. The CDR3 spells CASSYDSTGSYGYTF. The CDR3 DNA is TGTGCCAGCAGTTACGATTCGACAGGGAGCTATGGCTACACCTTC.